This entry lists 25 T cell receptor beta chains sequenced from one sample in a study of T-cell memory formation after mild COVID-19. TCRdb processed the 5' RACE reads anew with MiXCR; each CDR3 protein has one entry. The data contain about 430,000 distinct CDR3 sequences, approximately 25% of them singletons. The sequencing input was PBMCs or a T cell subset sorted from them (not recorded which). These receptors were taken from an adult woman who had mild COVID-19 (a few samples of this study predate the infection). Cell type and time point are not known.

This clonotype was seen at least ten times. The chain joins TRBV19 to TRBJ2-1; 9 nucleotides agree with TRBD2. Losses at the gene ends were 8 bases for V and 6 bases for J; bases not matched to a gene: 8. CDR1 and CDR2 (germline): LNHDA, SQIVND (reference sequence). The length of the CDR3 is 14 residues. The CDR3 nucleotides read TGTGCCAGTTCCCGAGGCGGGAGGGGCAATGAGCAGTTCTTC. It specifies CASSRGGRGNEQFF.

The rearrangement links TRBV29-1 to TRBJ1-6, with TRBD1 matching over 8 bases. This CDR3 spans 13 amino acids. After removal of 7 bases from V and 5 bases from J, the junction contained 4 bases not matched to a gene. Germline assignment: CDR1 SQVTM and CDR2 ANQGSEA. The CDR3, as DNA: TGCAGCGCCGGACAGGGAGATAATTCACCCCTCCACTTT. It specifies CSAGQGDNSPLHF.

The V gene is TRBV5-5, the J gene TRBJ1-6; no firm D call. The CDR3 spans 14 residues. V lost 2 bases, J lost 9 bases, and 12 bases lay in between. Germline CDR1 is SGHKS and CDR2 is YYEKEE (reference sequence). The CDR3 spells CASSLPQRGSPLHF. In DNA form, the CDR3 reads TGTGCCAGCAGCTTACCCCAACGGGGTTCACCCCTCCACTTT. The whole variable domain, remainder taken from reference TRBV5-5 and TRBJ1-6, is DAGVTQSPTHLIKTRGQQVTLRCSPISGHKSVSWYQQVLGQGPQFIFQYYEKEERGRGNFPDRFSARQFPNYSSELNVNALLLGDSALYLCASSLPQRGSPLHFGNGTRLTVT.

In its sample, this clonotype was seen a few times. V gene TRBV10-3 combines with J gene TRBJ2-3; 12 bases line up with TRBD2. V lost 4 bases and J lost 6; bases outside the gene matches: 14. CDR3 size: 18 residues. Germline CDR1 reads ENHRY; CDR2 reads SYGVKD. This CDR3 is CAISGRTSGETAQDTQYF. DNA of the CDR3: TGTGCCATCAGTGGGAGGACTAGCGGGGAGACAGCACAGGATACGCAGTATTTT.

The V and J genes are TRBV12-3 or TRBV12-4 and TRBJ2-2, with D perhaps TRBD1 (5 bases). The V gene lost 5 bases and the J gene lost 8 bases, with 12 bases spanning the gap. The CDR3 sequence is 13 residues long. The CDR3 region is CASSVRVGGELFF. The CDR3 DNA follows: TGTGCCAGCAGTGTCAGGGTCGGAGGGGAGCTGTTTTTT.

The V call is TRBV29-1, the J call TRBJ1-1; 7 bases fit TRBD1. This CDR3 has 14 residues. The trim removed 7 bases at V and 0 bases at J, leaving 8 bases unmatched. In germline, CDR1 is SQVTM, CDR2 ANQGSEA. The CDR3 loop is CSGDRVEMNTEAFF. CDR3 DNA: TGCAGCGGAGACAGGGTGGAGATGAACACTGAAGCTTTCTTT. The full variable domain, its missing parts supplied by reference TRBV29-1 and TRBJ1-1, is SAVISQKPSRDICQRGTSLTIQCQVDSQVTMMFWYRQQPGQSLTLIATANQGSEATYESGFVIDKFPISRPNLTFSTLTVSNMSPEDSSIYLCSGDRVEMNTEAFFGQGTRLTVV.

This clonotype was observed many times. CDR3 residues: CASSLSGGTYNEQFF. CDR3 DNA: TGTGCCAGCAGCCTTAGCGGGGGGACCTACAATGAGCAGTTCTTC. The chain carries TRBV12-3 or TRBV12-4 and TRBJ2-1, with 10 bases matching TRBD2. This CDR3 region has 15 residues. The V and J ends lost 6 bases and 2 bases, in that order; junction bases with no gene match: 4.

This clonotype was detected once. The CDR3 sequence is CASSLRPPAVGGYTF. CDR3 DNA sequence: TGTGCCAGCAGCTTAAGACCGCCAGCGGTTGGTGGCTACACCTTC. The J gene is TRBJ1-2, the V gene TRBV7-9; the D is unclear. The CDR3 contains 15 residues. The germline CDR1 and CDR2 sequences are SEHNR and FQNEAQ (reference sequence). With 2 bases removed from V and 7 bases from J, the gap between germline ends came to 17 bases.

The genes are TRBV5-5 and TRBJ1-6; weak D call: TRBD1 (5 bases). With 4 bases removed from V and 1 base from J, the gap between germline ends came to 12 bases. Per the germline V gene, CDR1 is SGHKS and CDR2 is YYEKEE (reference sequence). This CDR3 has 16 residues. The CDR3 is CASSGPGLSYNSPLHF. The CDR3 nucleotides read TGTGCCAGCAGCGGACCGGGACTGTCCTATAATTCACCCCTCCACTTT. Based on the CDR3 plus reference TRBV5-5 and TRBJ1-6, the full variable domain is DAGVTQSPTHLIKTRGQQVTLRCSPISGHKSVSWYQQVLGQGPQFIFQYYEKEERGRGNFPDRFSARQFPNYSSELNVNALLLGDSALYLCASSGPGLSYNSPLHFGNGTRLTVT.

This clonotype was counted only a few times. V usage is TRBV13 and J usage is TRBJ2-7; D uncertain. V lost 5 bases and J 6 bases, leaving 11 bases between the germline ends. Germline V lookup: CDR1 PRHDT, CDR2 FYEKMQ (reference sequence). The CDR3 runs to 12 residues. CDR3: CASSLHGGEQYF. The CDR3 DNA sequence: TGTGCCAGCAGCCTTCACGGCGGCGAGCAGTACTTC.

This clonotype came up a few times. This rearrangement joins TRBV7-3 to TRBJ1-6; D remains ambiguous. CDR1 is SGHTA and CDR2 is FQGTGA in the germline V gene. This CDR3 has 13 amino acids. V dropped 1 base and J dropped 10 bases, with 8 bases sitting between them. CDR3 in DNA: TGTGCCAGCAGCTTAATCGTGAACTCACCCCTCCACTTT. Amino acids: CASSLIVNSPLHF.

This clonotype was detected only a few times. The chain uses TRBV20-1 and TRBJ2-7; D is ambiguous. With 1 base removed from V and 5 bases from J, the gap between germline ends came to 9 bases. The CDR3 extends over 12 amino acids. Per germline, CDR1 DFQATT and CDR2 SNEGSKA (reference sequence). The CDR3 is CSARVSPHEQYF. The CDR3 DNA sequence: TGCAGTGCTAGAGTTTCGCCCCACGAGCAGTACTTC.

This chain uses TRBV24-1 with TRBJ1-2, with D possibly matching TRBD1 (5 bases). This CDR3 has 11 amino acids. The germline V and J ends were trimmed by 2 bases and 8 bases, with 5 bases remaining between them. In germline, CDR1 is KGHDR, CDR2 SFDVKD. CDR3: CATSDSGGYTF. CDR3 DNA sequence: TGTGCCACCAGTGATTCAGGGGGCTACACCTTC.

This clonotype was seen only a few times. The chain joins TRBV6-6 to TRBJ1-4; 10 nucleotides align to TRBD1. The CDR3 sequence is 18 residues long. Losses at the gene ends were 0 bases for V and 0 bases for J; bases not matched to a gene: 4. The germline gives CDR1 MNHNY, CDR2 SVGAGI (reference sequence). The CDR3 region has the DNA TGTGCCAGCAGTTACTCCCGGGACAGGGGCGCAACTAATGAAAAACTGTTTTTT. Translating gives CASSYSRDRGATNEKLFF.

The chain carries TRBV4-1 and TRBJ1-1; TRBD1 might be the D (6 bases). The V and J ends lost 3 bases and 1 base respectively, with 9 bases between them. CDR3 length: 14 amino acids. Germline V gene lookup returns CDR1 MGHRA and CDR2 YSYEKL. CDR3 sequence reads: CASSQWTANTEAFF. The CDR3, as DNA: TGCGCCAGCAGCCAGTGGACAGCGAACACTGAAGCTTTCTTT.

The chain couples TRBV5-1 to TRBJ1-2, with D perhaps matching TRBD1 (5 bases). Trimming left V 0 bases short and J 8 bases short, with 11 bases between. In germline, CDR1 is SGHRS, CDR2 YFSETQ. The CDR3 loop spans 13 amino acids. For the CDR3, the DNA is TGCGCCAGCAGCTTGGCAGGGTTGAGCGGCTACACCTTC. Protein sequence: CASSLAGLSGYTF. The complete variable domain, with remaining parts taken from reference TRBV5-1 and TRBJ1-2, reads KAGVTQTPRYLIKTRGQQVTLSCSPISGHRSVSWYQQTPGQGLQFLFEYFSETQRNKGNFPGRFSGRQFSNSRSEMNVSTLELGDSALYLCASSLAGLSGYTFGSGTRLTVV.

The rearrangement links TRBV20-1 to TRBJ1-5, with D possibly matching TRBD1 (5 bases). CDR1 and CDR2 from the germline V gene are DFQATT and SNEGSKA (reference sequence). This CDR3 has 13 residues. V was cut by 3 bases and J by 4 bases, with 10 bases left in between. The CDR3 nucleotides are TGCAGTGCTAGTAGGCGGGGGAATCAGCCCCAGCATTTT. Translation gives CSASRRGNQPQHF.

The V call is TRBV5-6, the J call TRBJ2-6; 8 bases line up with TRBD1. J gave up 1 base and V 2 bases, and 2 bases lay outside the gene matches. The CDR3 runs to 16 residues. CDR1 and CDR2 from the germline V gene are SGHDT and YYEEEE. The CDR3 sequence is CASSFDRGSGANVLTF. Here the CDR3 DNA reads TGTGCCAGCAGCTTTGACAGGGGTTCTGGGGCCAACGTCCTGACTTTC.

This clonotype has just a few counts. The CDR3 does not close with the conserved phenylalanine or tryptophan, likely indicating a read error. This chain links TRBV5-8 with TRBJ1-5; tentatively, D is TRBD1 (6 bases). This CDR3 has 16 residues. Germline CDR1 is SGHTS and CDR2 is YDEGEE. The V end lost 3 bases, the J end lost 0 bases, and 13 bases lay between the germline ends. The CDR3 loop is CASSSSRGISNQPQHS. DNA for the CDR3: TGTGCCAGCAGCTCGTCAAGGGGGATTAGCAATCAGCCCCAGCATTCT.

This clonotype was seen repeatedly, ten times or more. The chain carries TRBV7-9 and TRBJ2-3, with TRBD2 identical over 7 bases. Per the germline V gene, CDR1 is SEHNR and CDR2 is FQNEAQ (reference sequence). The CDR3 spans 14 residues. Trimming cost V 5 bases and J 3 bases; bases outside gene matches: 5. The CDR3 region is CASSQLAYTDTQYF. The CDR3, as DNA: TGTGCCAGCAGCCAACTAGCGTATACAGATACGCAGTATTTT.

The table lists this clonotype with a few counts. J is TRBJ2-1 and V is TRBV7-2, with 9 bases identical to TRBD1. Germline CDR1 and CDR2: SGHTA and FQGNSA. The CDR3 totals 15 residues. Trimming cost V 7 bases and J 3 bases; bases outside gene matches: 7. Here the CDR3 DNA reads TGTGCCAGCATGTTGGGACAGGGTTTCTACAATGAGCAGTTCTTC. Translating gives CASMLGQGFYNEQFF.

This clonotype was picked up a small number of times. The chain employs TRBV7-2 and TRBJ2-1; D gene ambiguous. With 4 bases removed from V and 8 bases from J, the gap between germline ends came to 15 bases. This CDR3 has 14 amino acids. Germline CDR1 reads SGHTA; CDR2 reads FQGNSA. For the CDR3, the DNA is TGTGCCAGCAGCTATCGGGTAGACGGCCATGAGCAGTTCTTC. Its translation: CASSYRVDGHEQFF. Full variable domain (rest looked up from reference TRBV7-2 and TRBJ2-1): GAGVSQSPSNKVTEKGKDVELRCDPISGHTALYWYRQSLGQGLEFLIYFQGNSAPDKSGLPSDRFSAERTGGSVSTLTIQRTQQEDSAVYLCASSYRVDGHEQFFGPGTRLTVL.

The chain employs TRBV5-1 and TRBJ1-5, with D uncertain. CDR1 and CDR2 from the germline V gene are SGHRS and YFSETQ. CDR3 size: 14 residues. V gave up 0 bases and J gave up 3 bases, with 7 bases separating them. CDR3 DNA sequence: TGCGCCAGCAGCTTGGGACTCACCAATCAGCCCCAGCATTTT. Protein: CASSLGLTNQPQHF.

For the CDR3, the DNA is TGCAGCGTTGAAATCGGTTTCCAGACCCAGTACTTC. Its translation: CSVEIGFQTQYF. The J gene is TRBJ2-5, the V gene TRBV29-1; D gene uncertain. CDR1 and CDR2 from the germline V gene are SQVTM and ANQGSEA. Trimming cost V 2 bases and J 6 bases, with 10 bases left between them. The CDR3 length is 12 residues.

The V gene is TRBV6-2 or TRBV6-3, the J gene TRBJ1-2; weak D call: TRBD1 (5 bases). The CDR3 totals 12 residues. Deletions cut 8 bases from V and 5 bases from J, with 12 bases between. CDR1 is MNHEY and CDR2 is SVGEGT in the germline V gene. The CDR3 region is CASLQGVYGYTF. CDR3 nucleotides: TGTGCCAGCCTTCAAGGGGTTTATGGCTACACCTTC.